Listed here are 30 T cell receptor beta chains from one sample, sequenced in a study of blood T cell repertoires in COVID-19. The method was immunoSEQ multiplex PCR; TCRdb's version includes in-frame clones alone and lacks a portion of them. The sample consists of around 70,000 clones, about 84% of them appearing once. Sequencing used peripheral blood. The receptors derive from a human donor in a cohort sampled during active COVID-19.

In its sample, this clone was seen once. The chain couples TRBV6-5 to TRBJ2-7; TRBD2 agrees at 14 bases. Looked up from germline, CDR1 is MNHEY and CDR2 is SVGAGI. This CDR3 is 14 amino acids long. Germline trimming cut 7 bases from V and 4 bases from J; bases unmatched to any gene: 3. The CDR3 DNA reads as TGTGCCAGCATCGGGACTAGCGGGAGATACGAGCAGTACTTC. Amino acid sequence: CASIGTSGRYEQYF.

The chain is built from TRBV11-2 and TRBJ2-6; D call uncertain. Looked up from germline, CDR1 is SGHAT and CDR2 is FQNNGV. Trimming cost V 3 bases and J 4 bases, with 4 bases left between them. CDR3 length: 13 residues. The CDR3 region is CASSFGGANVLTF. DNA of the CDR3: TGTGCCAGCAGCTTTGGCGGGGCCAACGTCCTGACTTTC.

This clone came up once. The chain combines TRBV2 with TRBJ2-3, with TRBD1 identical over 9 bases. The germline V gene encodes CDR1 SNHLY and CDR2 FYNNEI. The CDR3 has 14 amino acids. Unmatched junction bases numbered 4, after V lost 5 bases and J lost 4 bases. CDR3 nucleotides: TGTGCCAGCAGTCTACAGGGGGCGGCAGATACGCAGTATTTT. Amino acids: CASSLQGAADTQYF.

V gene TRBV5-1 combines with J gene TRBJ1-4, with D possibly being TRBD1 (6 bases). V lost 0 bases and J lost 11, with 11 bases in between. From germline, CDR1 is SGHRS and CDR2 YFSETQ. The CDR3 contains 13 residues. CDR3 coding DNA: TGCGCCAGCAGCTTGGAAGGGGGGGATAAACTGTTTTTT. Translating gives CASSLEGGDKLFF.

The V gene is TRBV28, the J gene TRBJ2-2; 7 positions match TRBD2. The CDR3 length is 15 residues. Looked up from germline, CDR1 is MDHEN and CDR2 is SYDVKM. The J segment lost 6 bases and the V segment lost 7 bases, leaving 11 bases of the junction unmatched. CDR3 amino acids: CASIFRGGPPGELFF. In DNA, the CDR3 is TGTGCCAGCATTTTCCGGGGAGGGCCTCCCGGGGAGCTGTTTTTT.

The V gene is TRBV6-5, the J gene TRBJ2-7; TRBD1 matches 10 bases. The CDR3 covers 13 residues. The V gene's germline CDR1 is MNHEY and CDR2 SVGAGI. After removal of 7 bases from V and 6 bases from J, the junction contained 6 bases not matched to a gene. CDR3 sequence: CASIRDRGFEQYF. CDR3 sequence (DNA): TGTGCCAGCATCCGGGACAGGGGTTTCGAGCAGTACTTC.

The chain couples TRBV3-1 (or the pseudogene TRBV3-2) to TRBJ2-1; 7 bases agree with TRBD2. This CDR3 contains 18 residues. The germline gives CDR1 LGHDT, CDR2 YNNKEL (reference sequence). V lost 1 base and J lost 0; bases outside the gene matches: 9. The CDR3 DNA sequence: TGTGCCAGCAGCCAAGTAGTTAGCGGGCGGAACTCCTACAATGAGCAGTTCTTC. Translated, it gives CASSQVVSGRNSYNEQFF.

The chain combines TRBV29-1 with TRBJ2-7, with TRBD1 matching over 7 bases. The V and J ends lost 3 bases and 2 bases, in that order; junction bases with no gene match: 1. Germline CDR1 reads SQVTM; CDR2 reads ANQGSEA. This CDR3 is 12 amino acids long. Written as DNA, the CDR3 is TGCAGCGTTGATCAGGGGGCCTACGAGCAGTACTTC. Translation: CSVDQGAYEQYF.

This rearrangement joins TRBV7-6 to TRBJ1-2; TRBD1 agrees at 9 bases. Germline CDR1 SGHVS, CDR2 FNYEAQ. The CDR3 loop spans 14 amino acids. V shed 4 bases, J shed 2 bases, and the junction held 2 bases outside the gene matches. CDR3 nucleotide sequence: TGTGCCAGCAGCTCCGGGACAGGGAACTATGGCTACACCTTC. It codes for CASSSGTGNYGYTF.

The rearrangement uses TRBV5-8 and TRBJ2-7, with TRBD2 identical over 13 bases. CDR3 length: 17 amino acids. The ends lost 4 bases at V and 0 bases at J; junction bases unmatched: 7. Germline V CDR1 and CDR2: SGHTS, YDEGEE. CDR3 residues: CASSPGTSGTSSYEQYF. The CDR3 coding sequence is TGTGCCAGCAGCCCTGGGACTAGCGGGACGAGCTCCTACGAGCAGTACTTC.

V gene TRBV10-1 combines with J gene TRBJ2-7; D is possibly TRBD1 (5 bases). Germline V gene sequence: CDR1 WNHNN, CDR2 SYGVQD (reference sequence). This CDR3 spans 11 amino acids. The germline V and J ends were trimmed by 9 bases and 6 bases, with 12 bases remaining between them. The CDR3 here is CARQALGEQYF. The CDR3 coding sequence is TGCGCCAGACAGGCCTTAGGCGAGCAGTACTTC.

V usage is TRBV6-1 and J usage is TRBJ2-5; 9 nucleotides align to TRBD1. Germline trimming cut 2 bases from V and 1 base from J; bases unmatched to any gene: 2. CDR1 is MNHNS, CDR2 SASEGT, per germline. The length of the CDR3 is 15 residues. The CDR3 region has the DNA TGTGCCAGCAGTGAAATGGGACAGGGCCAAGAGACCCAGTACTTC. Translation gives CASSEMGQGQETQYF.

The genes are TRBV5-1 and TRBJ1-2; 10 nucleotides match TRBD1. CDR3 size: 15 residues. Germline V CDR1 and CDR2: SGHRS, YFSETQ. Losses at the gene ends were 0 bases for V and 7 bases for J; bases not matched to a gene: 6. CDR3 nucleotides: TGCGCCAGCAGCTTGGAGACAGGGGGCAGAGGTGGCTACACCTTC. This sequence encodes CASSLETGGRGGYTF. The full variable domain, with the rest looked up from reference TRBV5-1 and TRBJ1-2, is KAGVTQTPRYLIKTRGQQVTLSCSPISGHRSVSWYQQTPGQGLQFLFEYFSETQRNKGNFPGRFSGRQFSNSRSEMNVSTLELGDSALYLCASSLETGGRGGYTFGSGTRLTVV.

The genes are TRBV5-1 and TRBJ2-3; 9 nucleotides match TRBD2. From germline, CDR1 is SGHRS and CDR2 YFSETQ. V lost 5 bases to trimming and J lost 0 bases; unmatched junction nucleotides: 4. The CDR3 covers 15 residues. CDR3 in DNA: TGCGCCAGCAGACATACTAGCGGGAGCACAGATACGCAGTATTTT. Translation: CASRHTSGSTDTQYF.

V is TRBV10-3 and J is TRBJ2-7; 7 bases match TRBD1. The CDR3 covers 13 residues. J gave up 5 bases and V 10 bases, and 11 bases lay outside the gene matches. CDR1 and CDR2 (germline): ENHRY, SYGVKD. The CDR3 loop reads CATAGTALDEQYF. The CDR3 bases are TGTGCCACCGCCGGGACAGCGCTCGACGAGCAGTACTTC.

The V call is TRBV6-2 or TRBV6-3, the J call TRBJ1-1; D unresolved. With 2 bases removed from V and 1 base from J, the gap between germline ends came to 11 bases. The V gene's germline CDR1 is MNHEY and CDR2 SVGEGT. This CDR3 is 15 amino acids long. CDR3 region: CASSYRGGRNTEAFF. CDR3 coding DNA: TGTGCCAGCAGTTACCGGGGAGGGAGGAACACTGAAGCTTTCTTT.

The CDR3, as DNA: TGTGCCAGTAGACAGACAGGGCCGGCCTACGAGCAGTACTTC. It encodes CASRQTGPAYEQYF. The chain has TRBV19 and TRBJ2-7, with 7 bases identical to TRBD1. Germline V gene data show CDR1 as LNHDA and CDR2 as SQIVND (reference sequence). V trimming: 6 bases; J trimming: 2 bases; junction bases outside the gene matches: 7. The CDR3 length is 14 residues.

J is TRBJ2-7 and V is TRBV6-5; TRBD1 is a possible D gene (7 bases). The CDR3 runs 13 residues. Deletions cut 6 bases from V and 7 bases from J, with 16 bases between. Germline lookup yields CDR1 MNHEY and CDR2 SVGAGI. The CDR3 coding sequence is TGTGCCAGCAGCCCGAGGGCAGGGGGGGAGCAGTACTTC. Encoded protein: CASSPRAGGEQYF.

The sample holds a few counts of this clone. V gene TRBV29-1 combines with J gene TRBJ2-7, with 11 bases identical to TRBD2. The CDR3 sequence is 13 residues long. Per germline, CDR1 SQVTM and CDR2 ANQGSEA. J was trimmed by 6 bases and V by 6 bases; bases with no gene match: 7. The CDR3 sequence: CSVHSGRASEQYF. Here the CDR3 DNA reads TGCAGCGTCCATAGCGGGAGGGCCAGCGAGCAGTACTTC.

This clone came up once. The rearrangement joins TRBV29-1 to TRBJ2-3; 7 bases match TRBD2. The germline CDR1 and CDR2 sequences are SQVTM and ANQGSEA. The length of the CDR3 is 14 residues. The V segment lost 2 bases and the J segment 2 bases; nucleotides outside the gene matches: 4. CDR3 protein: CSVEPSGFTDTQYF. The CDR3, as DNA: TGCAGCGTTGAACCTAGCGGATTCACAGATACGCAGTATTTT.

The rearrangement links TRBV5-1 to TRBJ1-4; 7 bases map to TRBD1. The CDR3 is 14 amino acids. Per germline, CDR1 SGHRS and CDR2 YFSETQ. Trimming took 4 bases from V and 6 from J; bases not matched to a gene: 6. CDR3 in DNA: TGCGCCAGCAGCCTTGAGGGGGCATATGAAAAACTGTTTTTT. Its translation: CASSLEGAYEKLFF.

CDR3 sequence reads: CAWSLGGEQYF. The CDR3 DNA follows: TGTGCCTGGAGTCTGGGGGGCGAGCAGTACTTC. This chain joins TRBV30 and TRBJ2-7; perhaps TRBD2 as D (6 bases). CDR3 length equals 11 residues. V was clipped by 2 bases and J by 6 bases, with 8 bases between them. Germline CDR1 GTSNPN, CDR2 SVGIG (reference sequence).

This chain uses TRBV7-9 with TRBJ2-7; 9 nucleotides line up with TRBD2. Germline CDR1 SEHNR, CDR2 FQNEAQ (reference sequence). V trimming: 3 bases; J trimming: 0 bases; junction bases outside the gene matches: 15. The CDR3 is made up of 19 amino acids. Here the CDR3 reads CASSFAAGAGGGGSYEQYF. DNA for the CDR3: TGTGCCAGCAGCTTCGCTGCGGGGGCGGGCGGGGGGGGCTCCTACGAGCAGTACTTC.

The chain links TRBV29-1 to TRBJ2-6; TRBD1 matches at 7 bases. Germline V gives CDR1 SQVTM, CDR2 ANQGSEA. V was clipped by 6 bases and J by 4 bases; unmatched bases: 3. CDR3 length equals 13 residues. The CDR3 protein is CSVQGSGANVLTF. The DNA of the CDR3 is TGCAGCGTACAGGGGTCCGGGGCCAACGTCCTGACTTTC.

CDR3 amino acids: CASILTEKYGYTF. The DNA of the CDR3 is TGTGCCAGCATTCTTACAGAGAAATATGGCTACACCTTC. The V call is TRBV6-5, the J call TRBJ1-2; D gene uncertain. V was pared by 7 bases and J by 5 bases, with 14 bases between. Looked up from germline, CDR1 is MNHEY and CDR2 is SVGAGI. The CDR3 loop spans 13 amino acids.

J is TRBJ2-7 and V is TRBV5-4; 12 bases agree with TRBD2. This CDR3 contains 14 residues. From germline, CDR1 is SGHNT and CDR2 YYREEE (reference sequence). Unmatched junction bases numbered 5, after V lost 4 bases and J lost 6 bases. The CDR3 DNA follows: TGTGCCAGCAGCACAAGACTAGCGGGAGCCGAGCAGTACTTC. Its translation: CASSTRLAGAEQYF.

J is TRBJ2-6 and V is TRBV28, with D perhaps TRBD2 (6 bases). Germline V gives CDR1 MDHEN, CDR2 SYDVKM. The CDR3 extends over 14 amino acids. V dropped 6 bases and J dropped 2 bases, with 8 bases sitting between them. The CDR3 loop reads CASRGGTGANVLTF. DNA of the CDR3: TGTGCCAGCAGGGGAGGTACTGGGGCCAACGTCCTGACTTTC.

The chain couples TRBV5-1 to TRBJ2-1; 7 nucleotides line up with TRBD2. Germline V gives CDR1 SGHRS, CDR2 YFSETQ. The CDR3 extends over 15 amino acids. V lost 4 bases and J lost 4; bases outside the gene matches: 8. CDR3 sequence reads: CASSINLAGYNEQFF. CDR3 in DNA: TGCGCCAGCAGCATAAATTTAGCGGGTTACAATGAGCAGTTCTTC.

The chain carries TRBV2 and TRBJ2-7; D is perhaps TRBD1 (5 bases). Germline V lookup: CDR1 SNHLY, CDR2 FYNNEI. V gave up 6 bases and J gave up 3 bases, with 12 bases separating them. The CDR3 has 13 residues. CDR3 protein: CASSRQPLYEQYF. CDR3 bases: TGTGCCAGCAGCAGACAGCCCCTCTACGAGCAGTACTTC.

The V gene is TRBV6-5, the J gene TRBJ1-3; TRBD1 is a possible D gene (5 bases). V was clipped by 8 bases and J by 0 bases, with 11 bases between them. Germline CDR1 is MNHEY and CDR2 is SVGAGI. CDR3 size: 14 residues. CDR3 protein: CASRPGNSGNTIYF. For the CDR3, the DNA is TGTGCCAGCCGTCCAGGGAACTCTGGAAACACCATATATTTT.